One sample yielded the 17 T cell receptor beta chains listed below, sequenced in a study of neurological immune-mediated disorders. MiXCR, applied by TCRdb to the 5' RACE reads, yields one record per CDR3 protein. The sample has 50,000 to 60,000 distinct CDR3 sequences; over 3.5% are singletons. Sequencing input: CD4+ T cells from blood. The source is a woman between 35 and 50 years old with multiple sclerosis.

The chain joins TRBV6-1 to TRBJ1-5, with D tentatively TRBD1 (5 bases). CDR3 size: 18 residues. Trimming pared 6 bases from V and 4 bases from J, leaving 25 bases between. Germline V gene sequence: CDR1 MNHNS, CDR2 SASEGT. The CDR3 nucleotides read TGTGCCAGCAGATTTGGGCAGGGAATAGGCAGAAATAATCAGCCCCAGCATTTT. The encoded protein is CASRFGQGIGRNNQPQHF.

This clonotype was counted ten times or more. The chain has TRBV12-3 or TRBV12-4 and TRBJ2-1; D may be TRBD2 (5 bases). V lost 5 bases to trimming and J lost 9 bases, with 14 bases between them. There are 13 residues in the CDR3. As DNA, the CDR3 is TGTGCCAGCAGTCTAACCGGGGTTGGTGAGCAGTTCTTC. Protein: CASSLTGVGEQFF.

This clonotype was observed at least ten times. The V call is TRBV7-6, the J call TRBJ2-3; D remains ambiguous. CDR3 length equals 13 residues. The V gene's germline CDR1 is SGHVS and CDR2 FNYEAQ. V was trimmed by 1 base and J by 6 bases, leaving 8 bases between them. The CDR3 sequence: CASSLGVRDTQYF. The CDR3 DNA reads TGTGCCAGCAGCTTAGGGGTTCGCGATACGCAGTATTTT.

This clonotype was seen many times. The chain joins TRBV5-1 to TRBJ2-7; no reliable D call. CDR3 length equals 13 residues. V was shortened by 0 bases and J by 2 bases, with 6 bases between the two germline ends. The germline CDR1 and CDR2 sequences are SGHRS and YFSETQ. DNA of the CDR3: TGCGCCAGCAGCTTGGCAGGTACCTACGAGCAGTACTTC. As protein: CASSLAGTYEQYF.

This clonotype was found many times. V gene TRBV5-1 combines with J gene TRBJ1-2; a possible D gene is TRBD1 (5 bases). CDR1 is SGHRS and CDR2 is YFSETQ in the germline V gene. The CDR3 totals 14 residues. The V and J ends lost 0 bases and 8 bases respectively, with 14 bases between them. In nucleotides, the CDR3 is TGCGCCAGCAGCTTGGAGGCTGGGGCCGGAGGCTACACCTTC. It is translated as CASSLEAGAGGYTF.

V is TRBV6-5 and J is TRBJ1-5; TRBD1 matches 11 bases. The CDR3 sequence is 14 residues long. Germline V lookup: CDR1 MNHEY, CDR2 SVGAGI. V gave up 6 bases and J gave up 2 bases; unmatched junction bases: 0. The CDR3 DNA reads as TGTGCCAGCAGGGGACAGGGGGGCAATCAGCCCCAGCATTTT. Its protein product is CASRGQGGNQPQHF.

This clonotype was seen many times. This chain links TRBV20-1 with TRBJ2-3, with D possibly being TRBD1 (6 bases). This CDR3 has 14 amino acids. Germline V gives CDR1 DFQATT, CDR2 SNEGSKA (reference sequence). Between the trimmed V and J ends, which lost 3 bases and 1 base, there was a span of 11 bases. CDR3 loop: CSASPAGGTDTQYF. The CDR3 DNA reads as TGCAGTGCTAGTCCGGCAGGGGGCACAGATACGCAGTATTTT.

This clonotype appeared many times. This chain links TRBV20-1 with TRBJ1-5; D remains ambiguous. Trimming cost V 5 bases and J 6 bases, with 17 bases left between them. The CDR3 is 14 amino acids. The germline gives CDR1 DFQATT, CDR2 SNEGSKA (reference sequence). Here the CDR3 reads CSALDNGPAQPQHF. For the CDR3, the DNA is TGCAGTGCTCTCGACAATGGCCCGGCTCAGCCCCAGCATTTT.

This clonotype was seen at least ten times. The chain joins TRBV7-2 to TRBJ2-7; tentatively, D is TRBD2 (7 bases). Germline CDR1 reads SGHTA; CDR2 reads FQGNSA. The length of the CDR3 is 15 residues. V was trimmed by 5 bases and J by 6 bases, leaving 20 bases between them. The CDR3 nucleotides are TGTGCCAGCAGCACCTTTGGGGGGGGCCTGGCCGAGCAGTACTTC. Protein: CASSTFGGGLAEQYF. The variable domain in full, with the rest retrieved from reference TRBV7-2 and TRBJ2-7, is GAGVSQSPSNKVTEKGKDVELRCDPISGHTALYWYRQSLGQGLEFLIYFQGNSAPDKSGLPSDRFSAERTGGSVSTLTIQRTQQEDSAVYLCASSTFGGGLAEQYFGPGTRLTVT.

Many counts were recorded for this clonotype. This chain links TRBV5-1 with TRBJ2-1, with 8 bases that match TRBD1. CDR1 is SGHRS and CDR2 is YFSETQ in the germline V gene. The CDR3 runs to 11 residues. After removal of 5 bases from V and 9 bases from J, the junction contained 1 base not matched to a gene. For the CDR3, the DNA is TGCGCCAGCAGGACAGGGGTTGAGCAGTTCTTC. Encoded protein: CASRTGVEQFF.

The sample holds many counts of this clonotype. The V call is TRBV5-1, the J call TRBJ2-1; D perhaps matches TRBD1 (6 bases). In germline, CDR1 is SGHRS, CDR2 YFSETQ. The ends were cut back, 4 bases at V and 9 bases at J, with 14 bases in the middle. The CDR3 length is 13 residues. The CDR3 coding sequence is TGCGCCAGCAGCACAAGCCTCAGGGGTGAGCAGTTCTTC. It yields the protein CASSTSLRGEQFF.

The sample holds many counts of this clonotype. This chain joins TRBV7-2 and TRBJ2-3; the D gene could be TRBD1 or TRBD2 (5 bases each). This CDR3 is built from 15 residues. The V end lost 4 bases, the J end lost 3 bases, and 14 bases lay between the germline ends. Germline V lookup: CDR1 SGHTA, CDR2 FQGNSA. DNA for the CDR3: TGTGCCAGCAGCTCCCAATGGGGGATAACAGATACGCAGTATTTT. Translated, it gives CASSSQWGITDTQYF. Filled out from reference TRBV7-2 and TRBJ2-3, the complete variable domain reads GAGVSQSPSNKVTEKGKDVELRCDPISGHTALYWYRQSLGQGLEFLIYFQGNSAPDKSGLPSDRFSAERTGGSVSTLTIQRTQQEDSAVYLCASSSQWGITDTQYFGPGTRLTVL.

This clonotype was picked up many times. This chain joins TRBV7-8 and TRBJ2-6; no reliable D call. CDR1 and CDR2 from the germline V gene are SGHVS and FQNEAQ. The CDR3 runs to 19 residues. The V end was cut by 3 bases, the J end by 4 bases, with 22 bases between. The CDR3 here is CASSFSLTEYGTGANVLTF. The CDR3 nucleotides are TGTGCCAGCAGCTTTTCCCTTACAGAGTACGGAACGGGGGCCAACGTCCTGACTTTC.

Ten or more counts support this clonotype. CDR3 loop: CASKVTIAATDTQYF. In DNA form, the CDR3 reads TGCGCCAGCAAGGTGACGATAGCGGCCACAGATACGCAGTATTTT. The J gene is TRBJ2-3, the V gene TRBV5-1; the D gene is possibly TRBD2 (6 bases). The germline gives CDR1 SGHRS, CDR2 YFSETQ. Trimming shortened V by 6 bases and J by 2 bases, and 16 bases separated the two germline ends. The CDR3 runs 15 residues.

This clonotype appeared many times. The J gene is TRBJ1-1, the V gene TRBV5-1; 7 bases fit TRBD1. Losses at the gene ends were 4 bases for V and 4 bases for J; bases not matched to a gene: 10. The CDR3 is 15 amino acids. CDR1 is SGHRS, CDR2 YFSETQ, per germline. The CDR3 reads CASSHGGGVGTEAFF. In DNA, the CDR3 is TGCGCCAGCAGCCATGGAGGGGGCGTCGGCACTGAAGCTTTCTTT.

The sample holds many counts of this clonotype. V usage is TRBV10-2 and J usage is TRBJ1-1, with TRBD1 matching 11 bases. This CDR3 is 12 amino acids long. V was clipped by 8 bases and J by 4 bases; unmatched bases: 0. The germline V gene encodes CDR1 WSHSY and CDR2 SAAADI. The chain's CDR3 is CASGQGATEAFF. As DNA, the CDR3 is TGCGCCAGCGGACAGGGGGCCACTGAAGCTTTCTTT.

This clonotype was detected many times. This sequence joins TRBV5-1 and TRBJ1-2, with TRBD1 identical over 7 bases. From germline, CDR1 is SGHRS and CDR2 YFSETQ. CDR3 length: 15 residues. Germline trimming cut 2 bases from V and 3 bases from J; bases unmatched to any gene: 7. CDR3 sequence (DNA): TGCGCCAGCAGCTTAACAGGGGACTCTGACTATGGCTACACCTTC. Translation: CASSLTGDSDYGYTF.